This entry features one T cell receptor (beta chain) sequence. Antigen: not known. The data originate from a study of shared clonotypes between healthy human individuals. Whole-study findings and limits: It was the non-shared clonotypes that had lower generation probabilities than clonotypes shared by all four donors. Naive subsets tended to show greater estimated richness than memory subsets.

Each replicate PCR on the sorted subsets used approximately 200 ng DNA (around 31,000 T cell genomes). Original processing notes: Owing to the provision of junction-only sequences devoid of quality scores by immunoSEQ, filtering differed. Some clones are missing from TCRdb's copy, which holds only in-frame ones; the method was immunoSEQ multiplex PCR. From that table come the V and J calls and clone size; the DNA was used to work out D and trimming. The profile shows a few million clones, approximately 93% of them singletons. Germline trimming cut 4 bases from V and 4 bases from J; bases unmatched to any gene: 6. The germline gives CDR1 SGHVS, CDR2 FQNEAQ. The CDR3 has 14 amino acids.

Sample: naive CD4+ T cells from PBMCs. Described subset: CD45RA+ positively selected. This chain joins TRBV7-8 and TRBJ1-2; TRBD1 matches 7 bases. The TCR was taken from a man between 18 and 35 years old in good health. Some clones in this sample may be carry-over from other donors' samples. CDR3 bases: TGTGCCAGCAGCTCCGGACAGGCCACCTATGGCTACACCTTC. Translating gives CASSSGQATYGYTF. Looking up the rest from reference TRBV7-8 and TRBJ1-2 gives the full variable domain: GAGVSQSPRYKVAKRGQDVALRCDPISGHVSLFWYQQALGQGPEFLTYFQNEAQLDKSGLPSDRFFAERPEGSVSTLKIQRTQQEDSAVYLCASSSGQATYGYTFGSGTRLTVV.